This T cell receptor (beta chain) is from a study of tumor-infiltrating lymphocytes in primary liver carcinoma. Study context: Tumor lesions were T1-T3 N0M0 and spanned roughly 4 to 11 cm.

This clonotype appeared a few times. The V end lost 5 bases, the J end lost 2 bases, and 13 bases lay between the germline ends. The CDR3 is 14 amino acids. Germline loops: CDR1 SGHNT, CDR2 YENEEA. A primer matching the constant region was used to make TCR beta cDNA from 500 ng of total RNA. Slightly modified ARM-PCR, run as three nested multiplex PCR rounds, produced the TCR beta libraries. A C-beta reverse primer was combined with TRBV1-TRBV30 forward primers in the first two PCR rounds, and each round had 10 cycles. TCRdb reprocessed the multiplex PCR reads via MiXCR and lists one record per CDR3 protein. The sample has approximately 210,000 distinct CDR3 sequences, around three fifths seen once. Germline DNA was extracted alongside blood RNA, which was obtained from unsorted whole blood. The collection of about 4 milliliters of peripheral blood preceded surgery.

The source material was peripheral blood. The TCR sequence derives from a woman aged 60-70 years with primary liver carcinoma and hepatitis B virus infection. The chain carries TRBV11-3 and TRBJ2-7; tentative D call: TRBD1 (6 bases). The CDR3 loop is CASSPGQLAYEQYF. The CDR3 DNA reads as TGTGCCAGCAGCCCCGGACAGCTGGCCTACGAGCAGTACTTC.